This TCR beta chain was documented in a study of blood T cell repertoires in COVID-19. Turning to the study itself: The United States, Italy and Spain supplied acute and convalescent COVID-19 samples.

CDR3 size: 17 residues. Germline V gives CDR1 SGHAT, CDR2 FQNNGV. This clone was picked up one time. The germline gene is not matched at one end of the junction; a read error may be the cause. This table comes from immunoSEQ multiplex PCR, and its TCRdb copy is limited to in-frame clones, with some not included. The profile shows some 200,000 clones, 80% to 85% of them singletons. Recruited during active infection, patients (from Seattle) were subsequently followed longitudinally. V and J are TRBV11-2 and TRBJ1-3, with 8 bases identical to TRBD1. Sequencing was done on a sample of peripheral blood. This sequence was found in a woman older than 75 with COVID-19, enrolled during active disease. DNA for the CDR3: TGTGCCAGCAGCGTAGAGACAGGGGCCCGCTCTGGAAACACCATATATTTT. Its translation is CASSVETGARSGNTIYF.